A selection of T cell receptor beta chains follows, all from one sample in a study of CD8+ T cells in alopecia areata. Only in-frame clones appear in the TCRdb table, and some are missing; sequencing was by immunoSEQ multiplex PCR. Of 110,000 to 150,000 clones listed, approximately 56% are singletons. The source material was CD8+ T cells sorted from blood. The receptors originated from a human donor in good health. The CDR3 runs from the conserved cysteine through the conserved F or W. The order of the fields is J gene, clone size, V gene, CDR3 length, D gene, CDR3 protein. The D gene is left open where the match is weak. The size of a clone is reported for some rows only, either as once, few or many, or as a class for expanded clones.

TRBJ1-2 | NA | TRBV9 | 17 | NA | CASSVAIGRDSNYGYTF
TRBJ2-1 | NA | TRBV4-1 | 18 | NA | CASSQATPGSGLYNEQFF
TRBJ1-2 | NA | TRBV29-1 | 13 | NA | CSVQGPIYYGYTF
TRBJ1-1 | NA | TRBV25-1 | 15 | NA | CASLFAAGGNTEAFF
TRBJ2-7 | few | TRBV7-2 | 15 | TRBD2 | CASSLEGLAGREQYF
TRBJ2-7 | NA | TRBV13 | 14 | NA | CASSPGPQPSEQYF
TRBJ2-7 | few | TRBV29-1 | 12 | NA | CSVGGLSYEQYF
TRBJ2-3 | once | TRBV29-1 | 16 | NA | CSVEDLDHSGTDTQYF
TRBJ2-1 | once | TRBV27 | 14 | NA | CASSRYSSYNEQFF
TRBJ2-7 | NA | TRBV6-6 | 10 | NA | CASGKGEQYF
TRBJ2-3 | NA | TRBV29-1 | 15 | NA | CSVELAGALMRTQYF
TRBJ1-1 | NA | TRBV29-1 | 12 | NA | CSVRSKGAEAFF
TRBJ2-7 | NA | TRBV7-9 | 14 | TRBD2 | CASSSAGRPYEQYF
TRBJ2-4 | NA | TRBV7-9 | 15 | TRBD1 | CASEDYDRGEDIQYF
TRBJ2-1 | few | TRBV7-9 | 15 | TRBD2 | CASSTRTSGNNEQFF
TRBJ1-1 | NA | TRBV27 | 17 | NA | CASNTPYAAARGTEAFF
TRBJ2-7 | NA | TRBV4-2 | 15 | TRBD2 | CASSQATSGSYEQYF
TRBJ2-1 | NA | TRBV14 | 15 | TRBD2 | CASSPTSGAYNEQFF
TRBJ2-6 | NA | TRBV13 | 17 | NA | CASTRQSHVGGANVLTF
TRBJ2-7 | NA | TRBV11-1 | 11 | NA | CASSPDYEQYF
TRBJ2-5 | few | TRBV9 | 15 | NA | CASSVGGGEGETQYF
TRBJ2-2 | NA | TRBV6-1 | 15 | NA | CASSEGLVNTGELFF
TRBJ2-2 | once | TRBV7-9 | 15 | NA | CASSLAGENTGELFF
TRBJ2-1 | NA | TRBV11-2 | 15 | TRBD2 | CASSLAGGVFNEQFF